This TCR beta chain originates from a study of neurological immune-mediated disorders. Study-wide background: Secondary progressive cases numbered 3 among the roughly 34 multiple sclerosis patients, while the other 31 were relapsing-remitting.

The CDR3 spans 15 residues. Germline CDR1 and CDR2: SEHNR and FQNEAQ (reference sequence). V shed 2 bases, J shed 4 bases, and the junction held 7 bases outside the gene matches. Over 170 million TCR-beta sequences, together covering 15-18 subjects, were produced by every individual sequencing run that was carried out. TCRdb reprocessed the 5' RACE reads with MiXCR, giving one entry per CDR3 protein. The sample yields about 41,000 distinct CDR3 sequences, 2% to 3% seen once. The chain employs TRBV7-9 and TRBJ1-1; 7 bases align to TRBD1. The sequenced material came from PBMCs. This receptor was identified in a young man with multiple sclerosis. The CDR3 region is CASSLWGAGGTEAFF. The CDR3 region has the DNA TGTGCCAGCAGCTTATGGGGGGCAGGGGGCACTGAAGCTTTCTTT.